This TCR beta chain was documented in a study of blood T cell repertoires in COVID-19. Clones were sequenced by immunoSEQ multiplex PCR, and TCRdb holds only the in-frame ones, with some missing. The data contain 150,000 to 200,000 clones, roughly 84% of them singletons. The junction had 9 bases not matched to a gene; V was cut back by 4 bases and J by 8 bases. Germline V gene data show CDR1 as SGDLS and CDR2 as YYNGEE. The CDR3 is made up of 14 amino acids. This clone was counted a few times. In terms of age and location, participants ranged from roughly 18 to 95 years and lived in about two dozen US areas. Participants reported their clinical history, and cohort assignment relied on those reports.

The V and J genes are TRBV9 and TRBJ1-1; 9 nucleotides align to TRBD1. Sequencing used PBMCs or T cells enriched from blood (not recorded which). The TCR comes from a woman in her thirties who had been exposed to COVID-19. The CDR3 protein is CASSPRWDRAEAFF. CDR3 nucleotide sequence: TGTGCCAGCAGCCCGCGGTGGGACAGGGCAGAAGCTTTCTTT.